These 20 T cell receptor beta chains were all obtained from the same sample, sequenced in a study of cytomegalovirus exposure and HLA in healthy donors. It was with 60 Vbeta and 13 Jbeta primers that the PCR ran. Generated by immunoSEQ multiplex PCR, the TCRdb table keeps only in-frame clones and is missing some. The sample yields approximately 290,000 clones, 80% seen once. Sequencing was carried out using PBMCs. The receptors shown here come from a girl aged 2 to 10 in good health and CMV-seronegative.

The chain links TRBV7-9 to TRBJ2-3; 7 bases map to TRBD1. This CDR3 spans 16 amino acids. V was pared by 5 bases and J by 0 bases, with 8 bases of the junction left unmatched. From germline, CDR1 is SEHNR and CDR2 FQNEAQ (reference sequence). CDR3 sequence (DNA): TGTGCCAGCAGCACAGGCGACAGGGCGAGCACAGATACGCAGTATTTT. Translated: CASSTGDRASTDTQYF.

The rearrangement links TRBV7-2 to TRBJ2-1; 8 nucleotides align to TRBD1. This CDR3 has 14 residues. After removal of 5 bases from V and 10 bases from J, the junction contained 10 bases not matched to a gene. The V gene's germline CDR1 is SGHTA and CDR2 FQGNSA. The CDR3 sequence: CASSRDRGSLEQFF. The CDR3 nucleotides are TGTGCCAGCAGCCGAGACAGGGGATCTTTGGAGCAGTTCTTC.

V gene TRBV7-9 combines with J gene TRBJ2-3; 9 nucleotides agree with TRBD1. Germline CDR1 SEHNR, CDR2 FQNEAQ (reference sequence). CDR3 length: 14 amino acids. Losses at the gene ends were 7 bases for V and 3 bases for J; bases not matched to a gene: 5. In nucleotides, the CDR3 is TGTGCCAGCACCCAACAGGGGGCGACAGATACGCAGTATTTT. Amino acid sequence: CASTQQGATDTQYF.

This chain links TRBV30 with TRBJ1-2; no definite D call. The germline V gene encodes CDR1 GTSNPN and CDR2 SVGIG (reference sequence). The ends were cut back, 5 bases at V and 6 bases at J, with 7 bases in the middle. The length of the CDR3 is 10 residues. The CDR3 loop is CAWGPDGYTF. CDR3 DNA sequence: TGTGCCTGGGGGCCGGATGGCTACACCTTC.

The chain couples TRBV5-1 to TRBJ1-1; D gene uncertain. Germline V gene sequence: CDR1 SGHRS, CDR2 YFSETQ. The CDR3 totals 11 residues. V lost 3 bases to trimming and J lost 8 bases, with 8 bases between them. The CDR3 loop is CASSYGSEAFF. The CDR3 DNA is TGCGCCAGCAGCTACGGGTCAGAAGCTTTCTTT.

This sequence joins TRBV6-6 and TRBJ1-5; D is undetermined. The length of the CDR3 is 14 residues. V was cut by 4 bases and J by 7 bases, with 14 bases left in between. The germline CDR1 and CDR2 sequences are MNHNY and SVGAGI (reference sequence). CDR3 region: CASSSQQLRQPQHF. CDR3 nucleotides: TGTGCCAGCAGTTCCCAACAGCTCAGGCAGCCCCAGCATTTT.

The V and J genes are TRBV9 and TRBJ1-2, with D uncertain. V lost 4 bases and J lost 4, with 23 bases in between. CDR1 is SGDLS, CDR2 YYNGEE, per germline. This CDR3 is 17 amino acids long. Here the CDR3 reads CASSPRPGSVPIYGYTF. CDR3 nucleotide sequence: TGTGCCAGCAGCCCCCGCCCCGGGTCCGTTCCCATCTATGGCTACACCTTC.

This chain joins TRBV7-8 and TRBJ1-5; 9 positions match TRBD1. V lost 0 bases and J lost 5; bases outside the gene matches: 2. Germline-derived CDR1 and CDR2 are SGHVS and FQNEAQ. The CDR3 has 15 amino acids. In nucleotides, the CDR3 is TGTGCCAGCAGCTTAGCGTGGACAGGGGATCAGCCCCAGCATTTT. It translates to CASSLAWTGDQPQHF.

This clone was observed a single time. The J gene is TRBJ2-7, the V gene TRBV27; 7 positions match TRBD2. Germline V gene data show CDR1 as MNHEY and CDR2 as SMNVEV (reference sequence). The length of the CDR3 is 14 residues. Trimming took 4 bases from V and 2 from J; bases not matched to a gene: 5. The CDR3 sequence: CASSSLAVTYEQYF. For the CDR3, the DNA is TGTGCCAGCAGTTCCCTAGCGGTAACCTACGAGCAGTACTTC.

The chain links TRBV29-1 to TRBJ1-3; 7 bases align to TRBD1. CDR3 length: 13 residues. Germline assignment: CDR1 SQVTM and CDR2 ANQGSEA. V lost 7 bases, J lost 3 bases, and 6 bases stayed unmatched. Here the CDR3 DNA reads TGCAGCGCCCTGACAGGGTTTGGAAACACCATATATTTT. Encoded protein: CSALTGFGNTIYF.

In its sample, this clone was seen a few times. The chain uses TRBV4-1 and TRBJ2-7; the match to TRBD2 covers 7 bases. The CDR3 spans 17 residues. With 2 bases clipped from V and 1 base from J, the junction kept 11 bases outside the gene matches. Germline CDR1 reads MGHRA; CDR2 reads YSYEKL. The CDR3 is CASSQSFLAVASYEQYF. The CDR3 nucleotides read TGCGCCAGCAGCCAATCCTTCCTAGCGGTAGCTTCCTACGAGCAGTACTTC.

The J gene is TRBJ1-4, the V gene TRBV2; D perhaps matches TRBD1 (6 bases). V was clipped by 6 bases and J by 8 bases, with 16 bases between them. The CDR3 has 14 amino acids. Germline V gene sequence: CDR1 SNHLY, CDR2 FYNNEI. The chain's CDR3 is CASRQRGGNEKLFF. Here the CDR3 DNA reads TGTGCCAGCAGGCAAAGGGGGGGGAACGAAAAACTGTTTTTT.

DNA for the CDR3: TGTGCCTGGAGAGTAACCGGGACACGCGAGCAGTACTTC. This codes for CAWRVTGTREQYF. The genes are TRBV30 and TRBJ2-7, with D perhaps matching TRBD1 (6 bases). The ends were cut back, 3 bases at V and 6 bases at J, with 15 bases in the middle. The CDR3 contains 13 residues. The germline gives CDR1 GTSNPN, CDR2 SVGIG (reference sequence).

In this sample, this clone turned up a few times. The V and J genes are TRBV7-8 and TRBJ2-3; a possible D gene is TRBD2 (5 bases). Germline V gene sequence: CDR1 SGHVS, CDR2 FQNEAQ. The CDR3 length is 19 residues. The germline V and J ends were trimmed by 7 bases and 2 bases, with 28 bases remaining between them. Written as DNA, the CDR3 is TGTGCCAGCACCCTACACATTCCCCCACTAGGTCTTCTCACAGATACGCAGTATTTT. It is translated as CASTLHIPPLGLLTDTQYF.

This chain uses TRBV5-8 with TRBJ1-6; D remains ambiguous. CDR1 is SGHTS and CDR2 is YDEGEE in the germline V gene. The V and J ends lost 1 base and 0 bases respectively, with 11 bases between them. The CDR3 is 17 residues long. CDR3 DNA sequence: TGTGCCAGCAGCTTGATTTATGCGAGCTCCTATAATTCACCCCTCCACTTT. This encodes CASSLIYASSYNSPLHF.

Here the CDR3 DNA reads TGTGCCAGCAGCTTAAAGGCTAGATTAGCCAAAAACATTCAGTACTTC. This translates into CASSLKARLAKNIQYF. The chain combines TRBV7-9 with TRBJ2-4; D is unresolved. V lost 2 bases, J lost 0 bases, and 11 bases lay in between. Germline CDR1 SEHNR, CDR2 FQNEAQ (reference sequence). The CDR3 totals 16 residues.

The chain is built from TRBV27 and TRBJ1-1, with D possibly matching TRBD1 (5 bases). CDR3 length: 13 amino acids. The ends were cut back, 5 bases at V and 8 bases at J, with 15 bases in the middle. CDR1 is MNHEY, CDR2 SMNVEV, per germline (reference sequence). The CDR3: CASSRAGRLEAFF. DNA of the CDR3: TGTGCCAGCAGTCGGGCGGGACGGTTAGAAGCTTTCTTT.

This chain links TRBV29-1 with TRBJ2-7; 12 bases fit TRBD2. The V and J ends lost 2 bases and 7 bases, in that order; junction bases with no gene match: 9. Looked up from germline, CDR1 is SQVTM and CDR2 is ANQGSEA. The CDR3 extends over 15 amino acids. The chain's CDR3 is CSVEYLAGGPGEQYF. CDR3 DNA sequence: TGCAGCGTTGAATACCTAGCGGGAGGGCCGGGTGAGCAGTACTTC.

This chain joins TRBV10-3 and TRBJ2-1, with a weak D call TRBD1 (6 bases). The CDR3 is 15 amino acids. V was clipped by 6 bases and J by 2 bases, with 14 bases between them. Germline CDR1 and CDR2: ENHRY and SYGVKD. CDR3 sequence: CAISEDRSPYNEQFF. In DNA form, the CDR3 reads TGTGCCATCAGCGAGGACAGATCACCCTACAATGAGCAGTTCTTC.

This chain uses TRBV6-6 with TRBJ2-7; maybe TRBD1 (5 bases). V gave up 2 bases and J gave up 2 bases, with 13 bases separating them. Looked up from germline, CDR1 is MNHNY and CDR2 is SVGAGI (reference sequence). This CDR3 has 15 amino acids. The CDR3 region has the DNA TGTGCCAGCAGTTACAGACAGCTTGTAACCTACGAGCAGTACTTC. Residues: CASSYRQLVTYEQYF.